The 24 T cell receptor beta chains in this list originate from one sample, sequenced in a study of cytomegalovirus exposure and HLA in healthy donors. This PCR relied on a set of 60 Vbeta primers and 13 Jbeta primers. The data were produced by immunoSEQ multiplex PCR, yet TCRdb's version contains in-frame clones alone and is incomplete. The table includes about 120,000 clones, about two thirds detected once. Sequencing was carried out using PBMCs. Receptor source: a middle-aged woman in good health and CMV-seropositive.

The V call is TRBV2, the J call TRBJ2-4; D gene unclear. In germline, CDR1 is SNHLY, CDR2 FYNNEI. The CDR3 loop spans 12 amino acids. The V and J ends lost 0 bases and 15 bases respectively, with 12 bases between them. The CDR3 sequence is CASSEAPGKGYF. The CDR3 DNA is TGTGCCAGCAGTGAAGCCCCAGGCAAAGGGTACTTC. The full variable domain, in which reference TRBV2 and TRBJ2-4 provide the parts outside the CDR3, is EPEVTQTPSHQVTQMGQEVILRCVPISNHLYFYWYRQILGQKVEFLVSFYNNEISEKSEIFDDQFSVERPDGSNFTLKIRSTKLEDSAMYFCASSEAPGKGYFGAGTRLSVL.

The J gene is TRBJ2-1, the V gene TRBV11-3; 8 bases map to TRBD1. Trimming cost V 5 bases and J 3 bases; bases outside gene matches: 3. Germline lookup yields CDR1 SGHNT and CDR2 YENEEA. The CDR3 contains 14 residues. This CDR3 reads CASSTGTGYNEQFF. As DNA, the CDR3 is TGTGCCAGCAGCACCGGGACAGGCTACAATGAGCAGTTCTTC.

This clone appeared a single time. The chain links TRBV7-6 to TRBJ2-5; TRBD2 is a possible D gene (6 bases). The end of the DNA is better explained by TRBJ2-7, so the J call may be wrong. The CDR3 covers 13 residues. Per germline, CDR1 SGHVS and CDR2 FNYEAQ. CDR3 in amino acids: CASSLGRGYEQYF. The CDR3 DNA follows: TGTGCCAGCAGCTTAGGGAGGGGATACGAGCAGTACTTC.

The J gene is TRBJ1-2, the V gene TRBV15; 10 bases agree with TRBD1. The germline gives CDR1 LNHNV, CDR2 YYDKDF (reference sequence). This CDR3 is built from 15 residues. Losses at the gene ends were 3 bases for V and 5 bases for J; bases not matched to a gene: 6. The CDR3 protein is CATSREPGQGYGYTF. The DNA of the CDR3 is TGTGCCACCAGCAGGGAACCGGGACAGGGGTATGGCTACACCTTC. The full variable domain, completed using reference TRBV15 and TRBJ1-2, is DAMVIQNPRYQVTQFGKPVTLSCSQTLNHNVMYWYQQKSSQAPKLLFHYYDKDFNNEADTPDNFQSRRPNTSFCFLDIRSPGLGDTAMYLCATSREPGQGYGYTFGSGTRLTVV.

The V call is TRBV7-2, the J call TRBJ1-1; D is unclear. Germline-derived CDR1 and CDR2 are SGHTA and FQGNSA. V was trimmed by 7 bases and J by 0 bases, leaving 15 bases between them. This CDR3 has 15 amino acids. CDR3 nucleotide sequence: TGTGCCAGCAACAATCCGACGGGGATGAACACTGAAGCTTTCTTT. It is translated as CASNNPTGMNTEAFF. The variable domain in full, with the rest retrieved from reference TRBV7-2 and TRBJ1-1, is GAGVSQSPSNKVTEKGKDVELRCDPISGHTALYWYRQSLGQGLEFLIYFQGNSAPDKSGLPSDRFSAERTGGSVSTLTIQRTQQEDSAVYLCASNNPTGMNTEAFFGQGTRLTVV.

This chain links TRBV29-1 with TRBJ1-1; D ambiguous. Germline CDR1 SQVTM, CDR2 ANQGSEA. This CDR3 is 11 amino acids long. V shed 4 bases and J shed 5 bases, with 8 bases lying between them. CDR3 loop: CSVGVQTEAFF. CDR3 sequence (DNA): TGCAGCGTTGGTGTCCAAACTGAAGCTTTCTTT.

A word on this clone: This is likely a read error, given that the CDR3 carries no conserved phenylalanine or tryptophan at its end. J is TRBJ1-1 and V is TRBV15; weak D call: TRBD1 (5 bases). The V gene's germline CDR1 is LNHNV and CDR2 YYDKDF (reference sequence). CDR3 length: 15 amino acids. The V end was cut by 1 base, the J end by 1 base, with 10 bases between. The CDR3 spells CATSRGGGANTEAFL. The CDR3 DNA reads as TGTGCCACCAGCAGAGGTGGAGGGGCGAACACTGAAGCTTTCCTT.

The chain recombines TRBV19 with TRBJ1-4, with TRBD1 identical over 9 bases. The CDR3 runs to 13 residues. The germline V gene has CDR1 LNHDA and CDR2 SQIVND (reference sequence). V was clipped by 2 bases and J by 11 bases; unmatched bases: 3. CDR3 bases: TGTGCCAGTAGTATAAACAGGGGGCACAAACTGTTTTTT. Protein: CASSINRGHKLFF.

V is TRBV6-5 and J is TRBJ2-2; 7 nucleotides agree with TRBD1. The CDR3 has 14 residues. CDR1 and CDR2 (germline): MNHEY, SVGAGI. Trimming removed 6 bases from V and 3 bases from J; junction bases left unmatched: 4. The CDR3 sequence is CASSRDRDTGELFF. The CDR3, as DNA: TGTGCCAGCAGCCGCGACAGGGACACCGGGGAGCTGTTTTTT.

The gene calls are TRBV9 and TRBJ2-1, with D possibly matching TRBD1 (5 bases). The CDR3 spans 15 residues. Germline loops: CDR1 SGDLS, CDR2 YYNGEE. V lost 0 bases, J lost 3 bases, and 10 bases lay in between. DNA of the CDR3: TGTGCCAGCAGCGTAGAAGGGGAAAACTACAATGAGCAGTTCTTC. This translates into CASSVEGENYNEQFF.

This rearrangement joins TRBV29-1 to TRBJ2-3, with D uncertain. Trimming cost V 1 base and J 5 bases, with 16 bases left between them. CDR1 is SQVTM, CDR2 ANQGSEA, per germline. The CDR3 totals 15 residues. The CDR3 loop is CSVEAWATDIDTQYF. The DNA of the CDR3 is TGCAGCGTTGAAGCTTGGGCTACGGATATAGATACGCAGTATTTT.

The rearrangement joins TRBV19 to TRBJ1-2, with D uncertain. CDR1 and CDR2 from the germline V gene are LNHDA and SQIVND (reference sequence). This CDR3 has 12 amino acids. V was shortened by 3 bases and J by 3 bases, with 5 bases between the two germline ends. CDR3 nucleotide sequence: TGTGCCAGTAGTATCCCATACTATGGCTACACCTTC. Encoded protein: CASSIPYYGYTF.

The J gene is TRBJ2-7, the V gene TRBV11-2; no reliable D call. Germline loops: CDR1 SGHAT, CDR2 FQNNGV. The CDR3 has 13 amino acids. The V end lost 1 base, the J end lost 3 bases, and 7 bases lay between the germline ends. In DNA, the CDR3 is TGTGCCAGCAGCTTAGTACAGAACTACGAGCAGTACTTC. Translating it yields CASSLVQNYEQYF. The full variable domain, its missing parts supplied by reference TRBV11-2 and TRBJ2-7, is EAGVAQSPRYKIIEKRQSVAFWCNPISGHATLYWYQQILGQGPKLLIQFQNNGVVDDSQLPKDRFSAERLKGVDSTLKIQPAKLEDSAVYLCASSLVQNYEQYFGPGTRLTVT.

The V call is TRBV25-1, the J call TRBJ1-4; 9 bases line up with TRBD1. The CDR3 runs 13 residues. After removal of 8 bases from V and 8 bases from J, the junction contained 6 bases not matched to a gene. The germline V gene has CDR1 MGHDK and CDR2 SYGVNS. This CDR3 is CASGDRAPEKLFF. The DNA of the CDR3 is TGTGCCAGCGGGGACAGGGCGCCGGAAAAACTGTTTTTT.

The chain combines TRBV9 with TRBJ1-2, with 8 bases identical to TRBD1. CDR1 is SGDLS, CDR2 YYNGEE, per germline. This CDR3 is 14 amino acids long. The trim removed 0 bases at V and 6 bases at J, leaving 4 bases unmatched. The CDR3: CASSVGRGRDGYTF. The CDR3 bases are TGTGCCAGCAGCGTAGGCAGGGGGCGGGATGGCTACACCTTC.

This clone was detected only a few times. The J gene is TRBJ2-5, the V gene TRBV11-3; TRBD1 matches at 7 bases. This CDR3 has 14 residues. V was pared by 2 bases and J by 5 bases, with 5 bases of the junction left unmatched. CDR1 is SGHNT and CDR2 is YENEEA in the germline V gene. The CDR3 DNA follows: TGTGCCAGCAGCTTACGGGACAGCTCGGAGACCCAGTACTTC. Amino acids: CASSLRDSSETQYF.

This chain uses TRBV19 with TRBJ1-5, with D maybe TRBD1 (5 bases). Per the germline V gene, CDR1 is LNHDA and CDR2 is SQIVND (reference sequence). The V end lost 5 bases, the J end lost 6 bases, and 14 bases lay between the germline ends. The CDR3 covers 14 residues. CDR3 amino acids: CASSPRVEGQPQHF. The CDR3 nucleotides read TGTGCCAGTAGTCCCAGGGTTGAAGGTCAGCCCCAGCATTTT.

The CDR3 nucleotides read TGTGCCAGCAGCTTAATGACAGGGGGCCAATACGAGCAGTACTTC. This encodes CASSLMTGGQYEQYF. V gene TRBV7-8 combines with J gene TRBJ2-7; 10 nucleotides match TRBD1. CDR3 length equals 15 residues. CDR1 and CDR2 (germline): SGHVS, FQNEAQ. V lost 2 bases and J lost 4; bases outside the gene matches: 5. The complete variable domain, with remaining parts taken from reference TRBV7-8 and TRBJ2-7, reads GAGVSQSPRYKVAKRGQDVALRCDPISGHVSLFWYQQALGQGPEFLTYFQNEAQLDKSGLPSDRFFAERPEGSVSTLKIQRTQQEDSAVYLCASSLMTGGQYEQYFGPGTRLTVT.

This CDR3 reads CSVLDSSNQPQHF. In nucleotides, the CDR3 is TGCAGCGTTCTAGACAGTAGCAATCAGCCCCAGCATTTT. The chain joins TRBV29-1 to TRBJ1-5; a weak D match, TRBD1 (5 bases). The ends were cut back, 5 bases at V and 0 bases at J, with 8 bases in the middle. Looked up from germline, CDR1 is SQVTM and CDR2 is ANQGSEA. The CDR3 contains 13 residues.

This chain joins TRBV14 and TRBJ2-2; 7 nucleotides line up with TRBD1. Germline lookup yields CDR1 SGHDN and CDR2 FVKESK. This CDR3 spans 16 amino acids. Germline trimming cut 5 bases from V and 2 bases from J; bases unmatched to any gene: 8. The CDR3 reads CASSSLGTVNTGELFF. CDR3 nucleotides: TGTGCCAGCAGCAGCCTCGGGACAGTCAACACCGGGGAGCTGTTTTTT. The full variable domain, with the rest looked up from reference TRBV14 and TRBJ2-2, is EAGVTQFPSHSVIEKGQTVTLRCDPISGHDNLYWYRRVMGKEIKFLLHFVKESKQDESGMPNNRFLAERTGGTYSTLKVQPAELEDSGVYFCASSSLGTVNTGELFFGEGSRLTVL.

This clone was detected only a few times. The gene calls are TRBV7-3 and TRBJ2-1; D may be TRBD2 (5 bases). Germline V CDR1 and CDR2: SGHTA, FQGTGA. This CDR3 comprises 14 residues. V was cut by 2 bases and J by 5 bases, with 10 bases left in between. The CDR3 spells CASSLVGSNNEQFF. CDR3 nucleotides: TGTGCCAGCAGCTTAGTAGGGAGCAACAATGAGCAGTTCTTC.

CDR3 bases: TGCAGCGTTAGTGAGCGAAACACCATATATTTT. Its translation: CSVSERNTIYF. The chain is built from TRBV29-1 and TRBJ1-3, with D unresolved. Germline values: CDR1 SQVTM, CDR2 ANQGSEA. CDR3 length: 11 amino acids. V lost 5 bases to trimming and J lost 5 bases, with 7 bases between them.

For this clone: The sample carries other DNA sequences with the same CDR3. In nucleotides, the CDR3 is TGTGCCAGCTCACCAGGCGGGGGCGATTCACCCCTCCACTTT. Residues: CASSPGGGDSPLHF. The chain is built from TRBV18 and TRBJ1-6; tentative D call: TRBD1 (6 bases). Trimming took off 2 bases at V and 8 bases at J, with 10 bases between the two ends. The CDR3 contains 14 residues. Germline V lookup: CDR1 KGHSH, CDR2 LQKENI. Full variable domain (rest looked up from reference TRBV18 and TRBJ1-6): NAGVMQNPRHLVRRRGQEARLRCSPMKGHSHVYWYRQLPEEGLKFMVYLQKENIIDESGMPKERFSAEFPKEGPSILRIQQVVRGDSAAYFCASSPGGGDSPLHFGNGTRLTVT.

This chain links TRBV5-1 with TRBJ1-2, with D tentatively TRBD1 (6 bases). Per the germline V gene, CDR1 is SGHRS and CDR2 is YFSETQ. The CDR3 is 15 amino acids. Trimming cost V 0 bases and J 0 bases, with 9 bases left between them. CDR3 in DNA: TGCGCCAGCAGCTTGGGACAGGCGGCTAACTATGGCTACACCTTC. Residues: CASSLGQAANYGYTF.